The TCR beta chain described here comes from a study of Ad26.COV2.S vaccination and SARS-CoV-2 variants (dated by TCRdb to the early 2020s). Background for the entire study: Vaccine-arm donors came from COV1001, a multicentre, randomized, double-blind, placebo-controlled phase I-IIa trial of Ad26.COV2.S in healthy adults. The specificity and breadth of SARS-CoV-2-reactive T cell receptors after Ad26.COV2.S vaccination were assessed by TCRbeta repertoire sequencing. Blinding of investigators to trial group allocation was maintained during experiments and outcome assessment. A total of some 30 samples were included in the TCR-sequenced set, comprising some 20 Ad26.COV2.S vaccine recipients, 5 placebo recipients and 8 SARS-CoV-2 convalescent individuals. Ad26.COV2.S was administered intramuscularly at 5 x 10^10 or 1 x 10^11 viral particles, either as a single shot or as two shots given 56 days apart. Trial participants were randomized into five groups of five: low-dose or high-dose Ad26.COV2.S given once or twice, or placebo on both occasions. On the study overall, not on this receptor specifically: After vaccination, substantial breadth of spike-specific CD8+ and CD4+ T cell responses was reported. The study lacked the statistical power to compare responses across vaccine doses or regimens. Non-spike TCR breadth was comparable between vaccine and placebo recipients, consistent with the vaccine containing only spike. Spike-specific TCR breadth was higher in Ad26.COV2.S recipients than in placebo recipients (P = 0.0014). The authors noted that total T cell responses may have been underestimated by the TCR breadth and depth analyses.

Interpreted using the paper, the treatment or condition label stands for: about 20 received Ad26.COV2.S at low or high dose, single or two shots; 5 received placebo; per-sample allocation not given. Repertoires of vaccine and placebo recipients were sequenced from samples taken on day 63 after the first injection. Cohort 1b enrolled 20 to 30 adults aged 18-55 years at a single site in Boston, USA, between 29 July and 7 August 2020. Ad26.COV2.S was a replication-incompetent adenovirus type 26 vector expressing a prefusion-stabilized SARS-CoV-2 spike protein from the original Wuhan strain. The CDR3 covers 16 residues, taking in both the cysteine and the phenylalanine. The only DNA kept is the CDR3, 48 bases in frame from the first base. V loses 5 bases of germline sequence and J loses 1 base, and the interval between the two ends is 18 bases. CDR1 SGHTA and CDR2 FQGNSA are derived from the germline V gene.

TCRbeta CDR3 regions were sequenced with the immunoSEQ Assay. After extraction, genomic DNA underwent amplification by bias-controlled multiplex PCR, followed by high-throughput sequencing. Per the authors' processing: Collapsing and filtering of sequences were performed to quantify the absolute abundance of each unique TCRbeta CDR3 region. T cell fraction was estimated by normalizing TCRbeta template counts to usable DNA, with usable DNA measured through amplification of reference genes found in all nucleated cells. Repertoire TCRs were annotated as SARS-CoV-2-specific when V gene, CDR3 amino acid sequence and J gene were exactly matched to a known reactive TCR set. The reference SARS-CoV-2 TCR set was derived from MIRA and filtered for enrichment in COVID-19-positive ImmuneCODE repertoires, a step that removed public or cross-reactive TCRs. Using the MIRA antigens, annotated TCRs were further analysed by specific ORF or by position within an ORF. Breadth was defined as annotated unique rearrangements over total unique productive rearrangements; depth was the summed frequency of those rearrangements. Two-sided Wilcoxon rank-sum tests were used to compare TCR breadth between groups. As stored in TCRdb, this immuneACCESS dataset retains in-frame rearrangements with V and J assigned. A fraction of the clones does not appear; measured against another copy, unresolved V genes explain less than half of the discrepancy, and the remainder lacks a known reason. The V and J calls and clone size come from that table; D and trimming were worked out from the DNA. The sample table holds a few hundred thousand clones, of which about nine tenths were seen once. The biggest ten clones account for about 1.7% of the sample.

In its sample, this clone was seen once. Its antigen is not yet known. Per-nucleotide qualities are absent, and no much larger clonotype sits a single base away. This sequence uses TRBV7-2 and TRBJ2-7; the D segment could be TRBD2, given 6 matching bases. The sample in question was peripheral blood, obtained in a trial of Ad26.COV2.S vaccine versus placebo. The origin of this receptor is a person aged 18-65 years who received the Ad26.COV2.S COVID-19 vaccine or a placebo. The nucleotide sequence is given as TGTGCCAGCAGCCCCCGTGGAGGGTGGGGGTCCTACGAGCAGTACTTC. Its amino acids are CASSPRGGWGSYEQYF.